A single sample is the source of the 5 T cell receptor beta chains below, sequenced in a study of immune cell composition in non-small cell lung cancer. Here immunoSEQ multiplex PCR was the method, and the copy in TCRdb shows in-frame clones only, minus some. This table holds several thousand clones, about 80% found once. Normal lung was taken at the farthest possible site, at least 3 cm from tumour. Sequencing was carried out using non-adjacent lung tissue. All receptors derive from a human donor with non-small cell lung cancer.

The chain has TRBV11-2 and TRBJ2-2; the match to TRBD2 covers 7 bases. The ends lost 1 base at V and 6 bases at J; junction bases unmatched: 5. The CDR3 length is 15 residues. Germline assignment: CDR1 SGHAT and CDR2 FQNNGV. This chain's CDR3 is CASSLGAGRAGELFF. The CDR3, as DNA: TGTGCCAGCAGCTTAGGAGCGGGGAGGGCCGGGGAGCTGTTTTTT.

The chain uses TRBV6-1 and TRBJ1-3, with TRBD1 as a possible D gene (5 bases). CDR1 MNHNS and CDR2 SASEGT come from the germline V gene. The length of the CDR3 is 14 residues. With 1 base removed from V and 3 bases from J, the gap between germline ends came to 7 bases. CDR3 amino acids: CASSEGGDGNTIYF. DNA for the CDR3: TGTGCCAGCAGTGAAGGGGGCGATGGAAACACCATATATTTT.

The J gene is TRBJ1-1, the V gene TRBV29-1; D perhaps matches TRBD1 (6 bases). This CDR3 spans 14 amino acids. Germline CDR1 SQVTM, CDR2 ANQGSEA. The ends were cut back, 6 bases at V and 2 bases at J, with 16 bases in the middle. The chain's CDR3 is CSVAGTGFNTEAFF. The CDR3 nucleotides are TGCAGCGTGGCCGGAACAGGGTTTAACACTGAAGCTTTCTTT.

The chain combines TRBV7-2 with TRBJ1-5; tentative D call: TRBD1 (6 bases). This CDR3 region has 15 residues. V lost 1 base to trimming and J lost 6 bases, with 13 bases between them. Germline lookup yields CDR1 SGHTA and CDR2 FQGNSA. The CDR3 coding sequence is TGTGCCAGCAGCTTAGACTTACAGGGACGTCAGCCCCAGCATTTT. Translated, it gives CASSLDLQGRQPQHF.

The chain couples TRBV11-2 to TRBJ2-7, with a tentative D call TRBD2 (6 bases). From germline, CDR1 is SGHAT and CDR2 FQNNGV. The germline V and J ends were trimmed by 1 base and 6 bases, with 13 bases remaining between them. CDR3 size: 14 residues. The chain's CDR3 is CASSLGRGSLEQYF. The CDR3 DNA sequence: TGTGCCAGCAGCTTAGGGAGGGGTAGCCTCGAGCAGTACTTC.